Each of the 5 T cell receptor beta chains below was sequenced from the same sample in a study of cytomegalovirus exposure and HLA in healthy donors. The study ran its PCR with 60 Vbeta and 13 Jbeta primers. The method was immunoSEQ multiplex PCR; TCRdb's version includes in-frame clones alone and lacks a portion of them. The table has approximately 130,000 clones, 55% to 75% seen once. The sample comprised PBMCs. These receptors were taken from a human donor in good health.

V and J are TRBV7-3 and TRBJ2-3; D gene uncertain. CDR3 length: 15 residues. Trimming cost V 5 bases and J 0 bases, with 12 bases left between them. In germline, CDR1 is SGHTA, CDR2 FQGTGA. CDR3 sequence (DNA): TGTGCCAGCAGCCTCGACTTGATTAGCACAGATACGCAGTATTTT. It encodes CASSLDLISTDTQYF.

V gene TRBV5-8 combines with J gene TRBJ2-3, with TRBD2 as a possible D gene (5 bases). The ends were cut back, 4 bases at V and 7 bases at J, with 22 bases in the middle. Per germline, CDR1 SGHTS and CDR2 YDEGEE. CDR3 length: 16 amino acids. In nucleotides, the CDR3 is TGTGCCAGCAGCCCCTCACTCGGAGACTGGGAGAATACGCAGTATTTT. Its translation is CASSPSLGDWENTQYF.

This clone is classed as medium-sized. The rearrangement uses TRBV6-1 and TRBJ1-1, with D unresolved. CDR1 is MNHNS, CDR2 SASEGT, per germline. V was pared by 6 bases and J by 0 bases, with 5 bases between. The CDR3 has 12 residues. The CDR3 region is CASSQVNTEAFF. In DNA, the CDR3 is TGTGCCAGCAGCCAGGTGAACACTGAAGCTTTCTTT.

In this sample, this clone turned up once. This chain uses TRBV5-1 with TRBJ2-5; TRBD1 matches at 8 bases. The J call may be mistaken, given a closer DNA end match to TRBJ2-7. CDR3 length: 16 residues. Germline CDR1 and CDR2: SGHRS and YFSETQ. The CDR3 nucleotides are TGCGCCAGCAGCTCCCCACCAGGGGGCGCACAGGACGAGCAGTACTTC. Encoded protein: CASSSPPGGAQDEQYF.

This clone has only one observation. The chain links TRBV7-9 to TRBJ2-1; the match to TRBD2 covers 7 bases. V gave up 5 bases and J gave up 8 bases; unmatched junction bases: 9. CDR1 is SEHNR and CDR2 is FQNEAQ in the germline V gene (reference sequence). CDR3 size: 14 residues. In nucleotides, the CDR3 is TGTGCCAGCAGCCTAACCTTTGGGGGGGATGAGCAGTTCTTC. Its translation: CASSLTFGGDEQFF.